This T cell receptor beta chain was retrieved from a study of STAT5B mutations in CD4+ large granular lymphocyte leukemia. Sequenced by immunoSEQ multiplex PCR; TCRdb stores in-frame clones only, minus some. This sample has about 40,000 clones, with 80% to 90% found just once. CDR1 is SQVTM, CDR2 ANQGSEA, per germline. The CDR3 loop spans 14 amino acids. The ends lost 4 bases at V and 4 bases at J; junction bases unmatched: 6. The TCR sequence derives from a human donor in good health. Sequenced input: CD4+ T cells from blood buffy coats. This chain uses TRBV29-1 with TRBJ2-3; TRBD2 agrees at 9 bases. Here the CDR3 reads CSVGRSSGADTQYF. The CDR3 nucleotides read TGCAGCGTTGGTAGGTCTAGCGGGGCAGATACGCAGTATTTT.